This T cell receptor beta chain appears in the sequencing data of a study of T cells after yellow fever vaccination. About the research overall: The SMART-Seq v4 Ultra Low Input method served to prepare the low-cell-number fractions.

Study results and limitations: Weaker, the secondary response peaked sooner, at day 5 versus 15. Subsequent to the booster, the majority of primary-vaccination clones reappeared (around 96% CD4, 85% to 90% CD8).

This clonotype turned up a few times. Its target is unknown. Universal primer sites and UMIs were introduced during 5'RACE template-switching synthesis of TCR cDNA. TCRdb itself ran the 5' RACE reads through MiXCR, one entry per CDR3 protein. The repertoire holds hundreds of thousands of distinct CDR3 sequences, approximately 13% seen once, with roughly 13% in the top ten. The sequence was obtained from a man aged 25-40 years who received the YFV17D yellow fever vaccine. The starting material was PBMCs, obtained on the day of the yellow fever booster vaccination.

The CDR3: CSASSGSFPDTQYF. CDR3 DNA sequence: TGCAGTGCTAGTTCCGGGAGCTTCCCAGATACGCAGTATTTT. V is TRBV20-1 and J is TRBJ2-3; D is perhaps TRBD2 (6 bases). This CDR3 comprises 14 residues. V lost 3 bases and J 4 bases, leaving 14 bases between the germline ends. Germline V lookup: CDR1 DFQATT, CDR2 SNEGSKA (reference sequence).